This TCR beta chain is from a study of T cell responses to AZD1222 COVID-19 vaccine. The V end was cut by 4 bases, the J end by 8 bases, with 15 bases between. Germline assignment: CDR1 SNHLY and CDR2 FYNNEI. The length of the CDR3 is 15 residues. Broader study findings: Across the whole spike, CD4 TCRs peaked at regions 160-218 and 743-854.

A note on this clone: Its antigen is currently unknown.

Sequencing used immunoSEQ multiplex PCR; TCRdb keeps in-frame clones, though not all of them. Found here are around 75,000 clones, about 87% of them singletons; the top ten hold more than 8.5%. The chain carries TRBV2 and TRBJ1-6; tentatively, D is TRBD1 (5 bases). Source: peripheral blood, taken 28 days after the second dose of the MenACWY control vaccine. This TCR came from an adult who received the MenACWY meningococcal vaccine as a control. The CDR3 spells CASSGRTLGDSPLHF. CDR3 DNA sequence: TGTGCCAGCAGTGGGCGGACACTAGGAGATTCACCCCTCCACTTT.